Listed here are 21 T cell receptor beta chains from one sample, sequenced in a study of cytomegalovirus exposure and HLA in healthy donors. Use of 60 Vbeta and 13 Jbeta primers characterized the PCR. The method was immunoSEQ multiplex PCR; TCRdb's version includes in-frame clones alone and lacks a portion of them. In the table there are about 120,000 clones, roughly four fifths of which are singletons. The material sequenced was PBMCs. Source of these receptors: a middle-aged woman in good health and CMV-seropositive.

The rearrangement uses TRBV6-5 and TRBJ2-5; D perhaps matches TRBD1 (5 bases). The V end was cut by 1 base, the J end by 2 bases, with 11 bases between. The CDR3 loop spans 15 amino acids. Germline V gene data show CDR1 as MNHEY and CDR2 as SVGAGI. The CDR3 is CASSYLAGRQETQYF. In DNA form, the CDR3 reads TGTGCCAGCAGTTACTTAGCAGGGCGTCAAGAGACCCAGTACTTC.

The V gene is TRBV4-3, the J gene TRBJ2-1; possibly TRBD2 for D (6 bases). V gave up 4 bases and J gave up 8 bases, with 27 bases separating them. The CDR3 runs to 18 residues. Germline V gene sequence: CDR1 LGHNA, CDR2 YSLEER. The CDR3 sequence is CASSPYPWLSGPRDEQFF. The CDR3 DNA reads as TGCGCCAGCAGCCCTTATCCCTGGCTCAGCGGGCCGAGGGATGAGCAGTTCTTC.

In its sample, this clone was seen once. This rearrangement joins TRBV9 to TRBJ1-2; a possible D gene is TRBD1 (6 bases). Germline CDR1 SGDLS, CDR2 YYNGEE. The CDR3 has 21 amino acids. V was trimmed by 0 bases and J by 1 base, leaving 28 bases between them. CDR3 nucleotide sequence: TGTGCCAGCAGCGTAGATCCTAGGGGGGGCCAGTCGGCAGGGCATAACTATGGCTACACCTTC. Its translation: CASSVDPRGGQSAGHNYGYTF. Full variable domain (rest looked up from reference TRBV9 and TRBJ1-2): DSGVTQTPKHLITATGQRVTLRCSPRSGDLSVYWYQQSLDQGLQFLIQYYNGEERAKGNILERFSAQQFPDLHSELNLSSLELGDSALYFCASSVDPRGGQSAGHNYGYTFGSGTRLTVV.

The CDR3 nucleotides are TGTGCCAGCAGCTTAGGCGCGAACACTGAAGCTTTCTTT. Translated, it gives CASSLGANTEAFF. The gene calls are TRBV7-9 and TRBJ1-1; D remains unclear. The CDR3 has 13 amino acids. From germline, CDR1 is SEHNR and CDR2 FQNEAQ (reference sequence). V shed 1 base and J shed 1 base, with 4 bases lying between them.

The chain carries TRBV27 and TRBJ2-7, with 11 bases aligning to TRBD1. CDR1 is MNHEY, CDR2 SMNVEV, per germline (reference sequence). Trimming at V came to 6 bases and at J to 5 bases, leaving 15 bases not matched to a gene. This CDR3 has 17 residues. The CDR3, as DNA: TGTGCCAGCAGGCCAGGGACAGGGGGATCTAGTCCCCACGAGCAGTACTTC. This translates into CASRPGTGGSSPHEQYF.

This rearrangement joins TRBV14 to TRBJ2-7, with 7 nucleotides matching TRBD2. From germline, CDR1 is SGHDN and CDR2 FVKESK. The CDR3 consists of 12 residues. Trimming took 0 bases from V and 12 from J; bases not matched to a gene: 5. The CDR3 is CASSQEGGRTYF. The CDR3 coding sequence is TGTGCCAGCAGCCAAGAGGGAGGGAGGACGTACTTC.

The J gene is TRBJ2-7, the V gene TRBV7-2; 9 nucleotides align to TRBD2. With V trimmed by 1 base and J by 2 bases, 3 bases remained unmatched. The CDR3 covers 15 residues. CDR1 and CDR2 from the germline V gene are SGHTA and FQGNSA. The CDR3 nucleotides read TGTGCCAGCAGCTTAGATCTAGCGGGAACCTACGAGCAGTACTTC. Amino acid sequence: CASSLDLAGTYEQYF.

The chain has TRBV7-2 and TRBJ1-5, with D possibly matching TRBD1 (5 bases). CDR3 length: 15 amino acids. Germline CDR1 is SGHTA and CDR2 is FQGNSA. Trimming removed 3 bases from V and 4 bases from J, with 13 bases in between. As DNA, the CDR3 is TGTGCCAGCAGCTTGTCCCGGGACTATAATCAGCCCCAGCATTTT. This sequence encodes CASSLSRDYNQPQHF.

The rearrangement links TRBV6-1 to TRBJ2-3, with TRBD2 matching over 7 bases. The CDR3 totals 14 residues. Germline CDR1 reads MNHNS; CDR2 reads SASEGT. V lost 6 bases and J lost 0; bases outside the gene matches: 3. The CDR3 reads CASRGLPSTDTQYF. Here the CDR3 DNA reads TGTGCCAGCAGGGGACTACCAAGCACAGATACGCAGTATTTT.

This clone occurred once. The chain joins TRBV19 to TRBJ1-1; D is possibly TRBD1 (5 bases). The CDR3 runs 16 residues. V was cut by 3 bases and J by 4 bases, with 18 bases left in between. Germline CDR1 and CDR2: LNHDA and SQIVND (reference sequence). This CDR3 reads CASSIGDFVIGTEAFF. Written as DNA, the CDR3 is TGTGCCAGTAGTATTGGGGACTTTGTAATTGGCACTGAAGCTTTCTTT.

The chain is built from TRBV5-1 and TRBJ1-1, with D unresolved. This CDR3 is built from 16 residues. Per germline, CDR1 SGHRS and CDR2 YFSETQ. The V end lost 0 bases, the J end lost 0 bases, and 12 bases lay between the germline ends. The CDR3 DNA reads TGCGCCAGCAGCTTGGGTCCGCCTTCTATGAACACTGAAGCTTTCTTT. As protein: CASSLGPPSMNTEAFF. The entire variable domain, with the rest obtained from reference TRBV5-1 and TRBJ1-1, is as follows: KAGVTQTPRYLIKTRGQQVTLSCSPISGHRSVSWYQQTPGQGLQFLFEYFSETQRNKGNFPGRFSGRQFSNSRSEMNVSTLELGDSALYLCASSLGPPSMNTEAFFGQGTRLTVV.

This clone came up a few times. The CDR3 DNA is TGCAGCGTTGTTAGGAACACTGAAGCTTTCTTT. Its translation: CSVVRNTEAFF. The J gene is TRBJ1-1, the V gene TRBV29-1, with no clear D. Looked up from germline, CDR1 is SQVTM and CDR2 is ANQGSEA. The CDR3 spans 11 residues. Trimming removed 4 bases from V and 1 base from J, with 4 bases in between.

The chain is built from TRBV6-5 and TRBJ2-3; 8 nucleotides agree with TRBD2. The CDR3 extends over 16 amino acids. The germline CDR1 and CDR2 sequences are MNHEY and SVGAGI. Trimming at V came to 2 bases and at J to 2 bases, leaving 6 bases not matched to a gene. In DNA form, the CDR3 reads TGTGCCAGCAGTTACCAGGCGGGGGGAACCACAGATACGCAGTATTTT. This codes for CASSYQAGGTTDTQYF.

The V call is TRBV30, the J call TRBJ2-2; 7 positions agree with TRBD1. Trimming removed 0 bases from V and 3 bases from J; junction bases left unmatched: 7. The CDR3 has 16 residues. Germline lookup yields CDR1 GTSNPN and CDR2 SVGIG (reference sequence). In DNA, the CDR3 is TGTGCCTGGAGTGTGCTCAGGGGGACCGACACCGGGGAGCTGTTTTTT. Its protein is CAWSVLRGTDTGELFF.

This rearrangement joins TRBV7-3 to TRBJ2-3, with D unclear. The CDR3 sequence is 13 residues long. Deletions cut 2 bases from V and 0 bases from J, with 3 bases between. Germline CDR1 and CDR2: SGHTA and FQGTGA. In DNA, the CDR3 is TGTGCCAGCAGCTTATATAGCACAGATACGCAGTATTTT. Translating gives CASSLYSTDTQYF.

This clone occurred a few times. The V and J genes are TRBV9 and TRBJ1-5; tentative D call: TRBD1 (5 bases). Germline lookup yields CDR1 SGDLS and CDR2 YYNGEE. V lost 0 bases, J lost 2 bases, and 9 bases lay in between. The CDR3 runs 15 residues. CDR3 bases: TGTGCCAGCAGCGTAGGTCGGGGGGGCAATCAGCCCCAGCATTTT. This translates into CASSVGRGGNQPQHF.

The V gene is TRBV5-6, the J gene TRBJ2-2, with D unresolved. V was pared by 4 bases and J by 3 bases, with 13 bases between. Germline-derived CDR1 and CDR2 are SGHDT and YYEEEE. The CDR3 runs 15 residues. The CDR3, as DNA: TGTGCCAGCAGCCCAACTGACACGTACACCGGGGAGCTGTTTTTT. This translates into CASSPTDTYTGELFF.

The chain couples TRBV7-2 to TRBJ1-1, with D perhaps matching TRBD1 (6 bases). The CDR3 covers 12 residues. The germline gives CDR1 SGHTA, CDR2 FQGNSA. Trimming cost V 4 bases and J 8 bases, with 11 bases left between them. The CDR3 sequence is CASSSQTGEAFF. CDR3 DNA: TGTGCCAGCAGCTCCCAGACAGGCGAAGCTTTCTTT.

CDR3 in amino acids: CASSPLGTVFQETQYF. Written as DNA, the CDR3 is TGCGCCAGCAGCCCACTCGGGACAGTCTTCCAAGAGACCCAGTACTTC. The chain links TRBV5-1 to TRBJ2-5, with 7 bases lining up with TRBD1. CDR3 length equals 16 residues. V trimming: 4 bases; J trimming: 1 base; junction bases outside the gene matches: 10. CDR1 is SGHRS and CDR2 is YFSETQ in the germline V gene.

This clone was detected a few times. The chain recombines TRBV20-1 with TRBJ2-7; TRBD2 might be the D (5 bases). V was clipped by 6 bases and J by 6 bases, with 12 bases between them. Germline V gene lookup returns CDR1 DFQATT and CDR2 SNEGSKA (reference sequence). The length of the CDR3 is 11 residues. The DNA of the CDR3 is TGCAGTGCGACACTAGAAGTCGAGCAGTACTTC. This gives the protein CSATLEVEQYF.

Remarks on this clone: Germline is not matched at one junction end, which may reflect a read error. The V gene is TRBV30, the J gene TRBJ1-2; 7 bases line up with TRBD1. The germline V gene has CDR1 GTSNPN and CDR2 SVGIG (reference sequence). The CDR3 is made up of 10 amino acids. The CDR3 coding sequence is TGTGCCTGGAGCCAAGGGACAGCAGCCTTC. Protein sequence: CAWSQGTAAF.